A single sample is the source of the 12 T cell receptor beta chains below, sequenced in a study of cytomegalovirus exposure and HLA in healthy donors. TCRdb keeps only in-frame clones here, not all; method: immunoSEQ multiplex PCR. The repertoire includes 200,000 to 250,000 clones, 83% of them detected once, and 4.5% to 6% sits in the top ten. Sequenced: PBMCs. The receptors originated from a woman younger than 30 in good health and CMV-seronegative.

This clone was picked up one time. The rearrangement links TRBV30 to TRBJ2-7; perhaps TRBD2 as D (7 bases). V lost 3 bases, J lost 6 bases, and 15 bases lay in between. Germline CDR1 is GTSNPN and CDR2 is SVGIG (reference sequence). The CDR3 has 13 residues. The CDR3 DNA reads as TGTGCCTGGAGCGAGGGGGGGCTTGGCGAGCAGTACTTC. This encodes CAWSEGGLGEQYF.

This clone occurred a few times. This chain uses TRBV27 with TRBJ2-2; a weak D match, TRBD1 (5 bases). The CDR3 has 15 residues. With 6 bases removed from V and 9 bases from J, the gap between germline ends came to 20 bases. CDR1 is MNHEY and CDR2 is SMNVEV in the germline V gene (reference sequence). In DNA form, the CDR3 reads TGTGCCAGCAGCCTTACTAATCAGGGTCCCTGGGAGCTGTTTTTT. The encoded protein is CASSLTNQGPWELFF.

The chain uses TRBV5-1 and TRBJ2-7, with 7 bases fitting TRBD1. Germline V gene sequence: CDR1 SGHRS, CDR2 YFSETQ. The length of the CDR3 is 14 residues. V lost 2 bases and J lost 3; bases outside the gene matches: 5. Here the CDR3 DNA reads TGCGCCAGCAGCTTCTCGACAGGGCACTACGAGCAGTACTTC. This translates into CASSFSTGHYEQYF.

The genes are TRBV27 and TRBJ2-7; D perhaps matches TRBD1 (6 bases). The V end lost 2 bases, the J end lost 3 bases, and 14 bases lay between the germline ends. Looked up from germline, CDR1 is MNHEY and CDR2 is SMNVEV (reference sequence). The CDR3 sequence is 15 residues long. CDR3 in amino acids: CASSLRQGNVYEQYF. The CDR3 coding sequence is TGTGCCAGCAGTTTACGGCAGGGGAACGTCTACGAGCAGTACTTC.

The DNA for the CDR3 is TGTGCCAGCAGTGCGCCGGGACGGTTAAATCAGCCCCAGCATTTT. Protein sequence: CASSAPGRLNQPQHF. The chain employs TRBV6-1 and TRBJ1-5, with a possible D match to TRBD1 (5 bases). The V gene lost 4 bases and the J gene lost 4 bases, with 14 bases spanning the gap. The CDR3 is made up of 15 amino acids. Germline V lookup: CDR1 MNHNS, CDR2 SASEGT.

This clone appeared a single time. The chain employs TRBV11-2 and TRBJ2-2, with 10 bases matching TRBD1. V lost 0 bases to trimming and J lost 7 bases; unmatched junction nucleotides: 8. The CDR3 sequence is 17 residues long. Germline CDR1 reads SGHAT; CDR2 reads FQNNGV. The CDR3 DNA is TGTGCCAGCAGCTTAGACCCCGACAGGGGGCAAAACGGGGAGCTGTTTTTT. Its protein product is CASSLDPDRGQNGELFF.

V is TRBV6-5 and J is TRBJ2-7, with D perhaps matching TRBD1 (5 bases). Trimming took 0 bases from V and 7 from J, leaving 7 bases between them. The CDR3 totals 12 residues. Germline assignment: CDR1 MNHEY and CDR2 SVGAGI. The CDR3 loop is CASSYSGREQYF. The CDR3 coding sequence is TGTGCCAGCAGTTACTCGGGGCGGGAGCAGTACTTC.

The chain has TRBV28 and TRBJ1-5, with D uncertain. V lost 3 bases, J lost 6 bases, and 6 bases lay in between. This CDR3 has 12 amino acids. Germline V gene data show CDR1 as MDHEN and CDR2 as SYDVKM. The CDR3 protein is CASSLGSQPQHF. The CDR3 coding sequence is TGTGCCAGCAGTTTGGGGAGTCAGCCCCAGCATTTT.

The CDR3 DNA follows: TGCGCCAGCAGCGGGGGACTAGCTCCTACTACGGAGCAGTACTTC. This codes for CASSGGLAPTTEQYF. This chain connects TRBV5-1 to TRBJ2-7, with TRBD2 matching 9 bases. Germline V gene lookup returns CDR1 SGHRS and CDR2 YFSETQ. The length of the CDR3 is 15 residues. Unmatched junction bases numbered 12, after V lost 4 bases and J lost 7 bases.

The chain has TRBV13 and TRBJ2-5; D is unclear. The CDR3 extends over 16 amino acids. Germline CDR1 PRHDT, CDR2 FYEKMQ (reference sequence). V was clipped by 1 base and J by 5 bases, with 17 bases between them. CDR3 residues: CASSLVVGLDTETQYF. In DNA, the CDR3 is TGTGCCAGCAGCTTAGTGGTAGGGCTAGATACGGAGACCCAGTACTTC.

DNA of the CDR3: TGTGCCAGCAGTCCGGGACTCTATGGCTACACCTTC. As protein: CASSPGLYGYTF. This rearrangement joins TRBV5-6 to TRBJ1-2; tentative D call: TRBD1 (5 bases). Per germline, CDR1 SGHDT and CDR2 YYEEEE. V lost 5 bases and J lost 4, with 9 bases in between. This CDR3 has 12 residues.

The rearrangement links TRBV11-2 to TRBJ2-1; 11 positions match TRBD2. In germline, CDR1 is SGHAT, CDR2 FQNNGV. The CDR3 contains 15 residues. V lost 2 bases to trimming and J lost 5 bases; unmatched junction nucleotides: 2. CDR3 nucleotide sequence: TGTGCCAGCAGCTTAACTAGCGGGAGCCACAATGAGCAGTTCTTC. Encoded protein: CASSLTSGSHNEQFF.